The sequence of this T cell receptor (beta chain) was determined in a study of CD8 T cells in ankylosing spondylitis (dated by TCRdb to 2016 to 2017). With regard to the full study: The study profiled T cell receptor beta repertoires in healthy donors and ankylosing spondylitis patients to find disease-linked TCR variants. The full study cohort comprised approximately 23 ankylosing spondylitis patients and roughly 110 healthy donors. Peripheral blood samples were taken, and synovial fluid was additionally collected from ankylosing spondylitis patients. Results and caveats for the whole study, not just this receptor: Some of the motif variants had been reported before in the synovial fluid and blood of reactive arthritis patients, a finding that suggests common disease-initiation mechanisms. The disease-linked clones had a CD8+ phenotype and were found at relatively low frequencies in peripheral blood. A TCR beta motif made up of several highly homologous amino acid variants appeared to be characteristic of blood from ankylosing spondylitis patients. Significant enrichment of the disease-linked clones was reported in matched synovial fluid samples from ankylosing spondylitis patients.

The CDR3, cysteine through phenylalanine, is 17 amino acids long. Only the CDR3 DNA stays, 51 bases, in frame from base 1. Sequences DFQATT (CDR1) and SNEGSKA (CDR2) are obtained from the germline V gene (reference sequence). For this chain, trimming is 6 bases at the V end and 2 bases at the J end, and the number of junction bases without a gene match is 15. Only a few counts were recorded for this clonotype. Which antigen it targets is not known. Base qualities are not provided; no much larger clone lies one nucleotide away. Instrument used: Illumina HiSeq 2500. Quantitative 5'-RACE with molecular barcodes was the method used to prepare the TCR beta libraries. Processing in the source paper ran as follows. A new computational method, built on a probabilistic model of VDJ rearrangement, was used to identify disease-linked TCR variants. Through fastp at Q25 and MiXCR, TCRdb rebuilt clones from the public reads, retaining in-frame beta chains. One record per CDR3 amino acid sequence lists the most common genes and DNA. The V and J calls shown here were made by TCRdb, not taken from the authors' results. The sample table records roughly 160,000 distinct CDR3 sequences; 11% of these occur just once. 25% to 30% of the sample rests with the top ten.

The chain is made from TRBV20-1 and TRBJ2-3; TRBD2 fits 9 bases in the junction. The TCR originated in a male donor with ankylosing spondylitis or in good health (not recorded which). The sample taken for sequencing was blood, either unsorted or a sorted T cell fraction (not recorded which). At the DNA level, the sequence is TGCAGTGCCCGAAAGCCCGTCAGCGGGGGGTACACAGATACGCAGTATTTT. This sequence encodes CSARKPVSGGYTDTQYF.